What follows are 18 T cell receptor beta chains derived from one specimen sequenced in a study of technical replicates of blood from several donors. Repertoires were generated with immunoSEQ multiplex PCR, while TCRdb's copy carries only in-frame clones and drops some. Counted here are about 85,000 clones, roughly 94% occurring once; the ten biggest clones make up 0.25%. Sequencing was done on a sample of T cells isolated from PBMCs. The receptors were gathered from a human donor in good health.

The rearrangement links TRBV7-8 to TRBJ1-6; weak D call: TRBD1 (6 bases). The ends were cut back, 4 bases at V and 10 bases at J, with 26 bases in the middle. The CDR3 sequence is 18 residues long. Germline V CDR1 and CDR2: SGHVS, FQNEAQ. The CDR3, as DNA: TGTGCCAGCAGCTGGACGATAAGACAGGCTCAGTTTGAATCACCCCTCCACTTT. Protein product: CASSWTIRQAQFESPLHF.

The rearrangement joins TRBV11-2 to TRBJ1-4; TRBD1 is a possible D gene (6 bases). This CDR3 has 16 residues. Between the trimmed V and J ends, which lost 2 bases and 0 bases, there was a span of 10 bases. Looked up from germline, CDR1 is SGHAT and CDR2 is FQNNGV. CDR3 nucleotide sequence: TGTGCCAGCAGCTTATGGGGACAAGCAACTAATGAAAAACTGTTTTTT. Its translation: CASSLWGQATNEKLFF.

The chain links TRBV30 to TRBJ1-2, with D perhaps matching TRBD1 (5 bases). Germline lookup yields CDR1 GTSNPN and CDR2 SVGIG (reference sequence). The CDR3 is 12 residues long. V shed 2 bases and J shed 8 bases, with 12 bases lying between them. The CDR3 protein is CAWSPRGTGYTF. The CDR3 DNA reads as TGTGCCTGGAGTCCCCGGGGGACCGGCTACACCTTC.

The CDR3 loop reads CASSLDPGTLYGYTF. CDR3 DNA sequence: TGCGCCAGCAGCTTGGACCCAGGAACACTTTATGGCTACACCTTC. The chain recombines TRBV5-1 with TRBJ1-2; D gene unclear. Trimming cost V 0 bases and J 5 bases, with 14 bases left between them. Germline V gene lookup returns CDR1 SGHRS and CDR2 YFSETQ. The CDR3 extends over 15 amino acids.

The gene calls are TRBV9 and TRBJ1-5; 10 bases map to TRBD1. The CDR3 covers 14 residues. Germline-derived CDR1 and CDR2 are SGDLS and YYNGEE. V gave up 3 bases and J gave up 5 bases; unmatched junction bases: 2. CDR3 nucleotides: TGTGCCAGCAGCGGAGGACAGGGGGATCAGCCCCAGCATTTT. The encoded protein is CASSGGQGDQPQHF.

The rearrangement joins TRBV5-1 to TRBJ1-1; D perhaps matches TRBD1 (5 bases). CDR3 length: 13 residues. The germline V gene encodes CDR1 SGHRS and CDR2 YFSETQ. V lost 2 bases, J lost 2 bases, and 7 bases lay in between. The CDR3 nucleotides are TGCGCCAGCAGCTTTGACAGTAACACTGAAGCTTTCTTT. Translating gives CASSFDSNTEAFF.

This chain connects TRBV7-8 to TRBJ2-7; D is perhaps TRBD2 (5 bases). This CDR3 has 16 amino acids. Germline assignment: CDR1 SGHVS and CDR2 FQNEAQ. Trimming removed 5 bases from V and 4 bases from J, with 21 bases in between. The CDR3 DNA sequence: TGTGCCAGCAGCGGAGGAGGTTTAGTTTCGGTGTACGAGCAGTACTTC. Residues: CASSGGGLVSVYEQYF.

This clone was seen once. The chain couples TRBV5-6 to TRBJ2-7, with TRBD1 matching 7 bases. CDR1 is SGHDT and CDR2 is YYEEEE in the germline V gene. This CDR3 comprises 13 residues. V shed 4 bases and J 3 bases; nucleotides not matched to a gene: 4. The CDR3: CASSRGTVYEQYF. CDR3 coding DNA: TGTGCCAGCAGCAGAGGGACAGTCTACGAGCAGTACTTC.

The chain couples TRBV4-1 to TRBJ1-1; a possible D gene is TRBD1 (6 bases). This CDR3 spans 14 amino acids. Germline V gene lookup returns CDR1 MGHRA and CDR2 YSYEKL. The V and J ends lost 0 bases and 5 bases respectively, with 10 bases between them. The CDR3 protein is CASSQETGWTEAFF. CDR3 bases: TGCGCCAGCAGCCAAGAAACAGGGTGGACTGAAGCTTTCTTT.

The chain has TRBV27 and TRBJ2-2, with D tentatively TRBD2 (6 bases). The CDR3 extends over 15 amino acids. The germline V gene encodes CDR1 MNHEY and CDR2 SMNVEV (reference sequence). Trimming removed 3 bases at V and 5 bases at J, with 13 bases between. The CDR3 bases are TGTGCCAGCAGTTTTCTTAGCGGACCAACCGGGGAGCTGTTTTTT. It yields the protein CASSFLSGPTGELFF.

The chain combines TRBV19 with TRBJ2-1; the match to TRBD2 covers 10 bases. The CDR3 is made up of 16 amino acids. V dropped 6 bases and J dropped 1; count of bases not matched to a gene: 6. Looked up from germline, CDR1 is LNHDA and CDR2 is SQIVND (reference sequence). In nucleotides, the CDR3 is TGTGCCAGTAGCCTTAGCGGGGGGTCTTCCTACAATGAGCAGTTCTTC. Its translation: CASSLSGGSSYNEQFF.

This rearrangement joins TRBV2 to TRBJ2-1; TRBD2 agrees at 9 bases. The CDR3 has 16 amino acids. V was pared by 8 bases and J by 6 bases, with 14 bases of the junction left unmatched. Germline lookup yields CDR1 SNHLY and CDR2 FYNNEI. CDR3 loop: CASGGGRAESGNEQFF. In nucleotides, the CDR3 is TGTGCCAGCGGGGGCGGGAGGGCCGAATCGGGCAATGAGCAGTTCTTC.

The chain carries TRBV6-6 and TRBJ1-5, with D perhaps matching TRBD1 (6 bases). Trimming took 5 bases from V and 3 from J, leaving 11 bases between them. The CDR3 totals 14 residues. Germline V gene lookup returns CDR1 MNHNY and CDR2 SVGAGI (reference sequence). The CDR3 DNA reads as TGTGCCAGCAGTAAGGGGGTTACCAATCAGCCCCAGCATTTT. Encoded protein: CASSKGVTNQPQHF.

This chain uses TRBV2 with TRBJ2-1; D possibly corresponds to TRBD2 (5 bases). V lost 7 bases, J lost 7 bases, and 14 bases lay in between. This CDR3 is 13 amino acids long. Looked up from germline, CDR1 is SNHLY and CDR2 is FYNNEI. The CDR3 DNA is TGTGCCAGCATGCCCGGGGTGAGGAATGAGCAGTTCTTC. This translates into CASMPGVRNEQFF. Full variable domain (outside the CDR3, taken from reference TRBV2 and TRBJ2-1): EPEVTQTPSHQVTQMGQEVILRCVPISNHLYFYWYRQILGQKVEFLVSFYNNEISEKSEIFDDQFSVERPDGSNFTLKIRSTKLEDSAMYFCASMPGVRNEQFFGPGTRLTVL.

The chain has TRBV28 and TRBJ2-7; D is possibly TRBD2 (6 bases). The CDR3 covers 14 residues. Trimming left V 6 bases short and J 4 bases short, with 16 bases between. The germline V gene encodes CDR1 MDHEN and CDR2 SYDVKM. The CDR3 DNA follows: TGTGCCAGCAGGTTCCTCGGGGGTTCATACGAGCAGTACTTC. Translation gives CASRFLGGSYEQYF. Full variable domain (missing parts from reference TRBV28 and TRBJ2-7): DVKVTQSSRYLVKRTGEKVFLECVQDMDHENMFWYRQDPGLGLRLIYFSYDVKMKEKGDIPEGYSVSREKKERFSLILESASTNQTSMYLCASRFLGGSYEQYFGPGTRLTVT.

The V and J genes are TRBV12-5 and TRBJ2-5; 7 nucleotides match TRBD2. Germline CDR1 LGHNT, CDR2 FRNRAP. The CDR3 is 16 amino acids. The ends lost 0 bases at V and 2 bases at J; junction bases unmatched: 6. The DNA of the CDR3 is TGTGCTAGTGGTTTGGTACTGAAGGGAGGGCAAGAGACCCAGTACTTC. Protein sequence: CASGLVLKGGQETQYF.

CDR3 DNA sequence: TGTGCCAGCAGCTTAGGAGACCGCGCGTCAGGGCTGTTTTTT. The encoded protein is CASSLGDRASGLFF. This chain joins TRBV7-2 and TRBJ1-4; weak D call: TRBD1 (5 bases). V lost 1 base and J lost 14, with 17 bases in between. Germline assignment: CDR1 SGHTA and CDR2 FQGNSA. The CDR3 is 14 residues long.

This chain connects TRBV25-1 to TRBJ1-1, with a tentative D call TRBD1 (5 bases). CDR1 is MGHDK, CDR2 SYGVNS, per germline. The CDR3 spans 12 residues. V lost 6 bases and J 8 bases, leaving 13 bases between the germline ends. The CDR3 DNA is TGTGCCAGCAGCTCAACAGGTACCGAAGCTTTCTTT. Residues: CASSSTGTEAFF.